Below are 20 T cell receptor beta chains sequenced from a single sample in a study of blood T cells in healthy people across ages. Next came a second PCR, run for about 7 to 12 cycles, which used a sample-barcoded 5' primer along with a J-beta primer mix. One entry per CDR3 protein, called by TCRdb with MiXCR from the 5' RACE reads. The sample carries about 1.4 million distinct CDR3 sequences, around 55% recorded once. The sample taken for sequencing was blood. The receptor set was obtained from a man aged 18 to 29 in good health.

CDR3 sequence: CASRPRDRGYEQYF. The CDR3 DNA is TGTGCCAGCAGACCCCGGGACAGGGGGTACGAGCAGTACTTC. The chain carries TRBV6-2 or TRBV6-3 and TRBJ2-7; 11 bases agree with TRBD1. The CDR3 runs 14 residues. Germline V CDR1 and CDR2: MNHEY, SVGEGT. Trimming at V came to 6 bases and at J to 4 bases, leaving 5 bases not matched to a gene.

The chain recombines TRBV4-2 with TRBJ2-7; tentatively, D is TRBD2 (6 bases). Gene TRBJ2-5 matches the end of the DNA better, so the J call may be wrong. Germline CDR1 reads LGHNA; CDR2 reads YNFKEQ. The CDR3 spans 18 residues. CDR3 nucleotide sequence: TGTGCCAGCAGCCAAGGGACCCTCCGACTAGTAACTGCAGAGACCCAGTACTTC. The encoded protein is CASSQGTLRLVTAETQYF.

This clonotype has just a few counts. The chain links TRBV25-1 to TRBJ2-4; the D is unclear. The CDR3 is 15 amino acids. The V gene lost 1 base and the J gene lost 0 bases, with 7 bases spanning the gap. CDR1 is MGHDK, CDR2 SYGVNS, per germline. CDR3 DNA sequence: TGTGCCAGCAGTGAATCCTCCCTAGCCAAAAACATTCAGTACTTC. This encodes CASSESSLAKNIQYF.

The chain employs TRBV2 and TRBJ2-4; D is uncertain. The length of the CDR3 is 14 residues. Deletions cut 6 bases from V and 2 bases from J, with 11 bases between. CDR1 is SNHLY, CDR2 FYNNEI, per germline. The CDR3 spells CASRQYLSKNIQYF. The CDR3 DNA reads TGTGCCAGCAGACAATACCTCTCCAAAAACATTCAGTACTTC. Using reference TRBV2 and TRBJ2-4 for the parts outside the CDR3, the full variable domain is EPEVTQTPSHQVTQMGQEVILRCVPISNHLYFYWYRQILGQKVEFLVSFYNNEISEKSEIFDDQFSVERPDGSNFTLKIRSTKLEDSAMYFCASRQYLSKNIQYFGAGTRLSVL.

This clonotype was seen only once. The chain is built from TRBV6-1 and TRBJ2-5; possibly TRBD2 for D (6 bases). Near its end, the DNA agrees better with TRBJ2-7, so the J call may be wrong. The germline V gene encodes CDR1 MNHNS and CDR2 SASEGT. CDR3 length: 13 residues. The CDR3 DNA follows: TGTGCCAGCGGCAACGGGGGTGAGTACGAGCAGTACTTC. It codes for CASGNGGEYEQYF.

The gene calls are TRBV10-2 and TRBJ1-4; D ambiguous. The V gene lost 7 bases and the J gene lost 7 bases, with 16 bases spanning the gap. The CDR3 runs 14 residues. In germline, CDR1 is WSHSY, CDR2 SAAADI. The DNA of the CDR3 is TGCGCCAGCAAGGCCGCTTCCCTTTCTGAAAAACTGTTTTTT. This codes for CASKAASLSEKLFF.

In DNA form, the CDR3 reads TGTGCCAGCAGCCATACGGCTCTTGGGGCGGATACGCAGTATTTT. This encodes CASSHTALGADTQYF. The chain links TRBV7-6 to TRBJ2-3; tentatively, D is TRBD1 (5 bases). Trimming shortened V by 5 bases and J by 6 bases, and 18 bases separated the two germline ends. CDR1 is SGHVS, CDR2 FNYEAQ, per germline. The CDR3 length is 15 residues.

The rearrangement links TRBV27 to TRBJ1-2, with D perhaps matching TRBD1 (5 bases). Between the trimmed V and J ends, which lost 5 bases and 6 bases, there was a span of 13 bases. Germline CDR1 is MNHEY and CDR2 is SMNVEV (reference sequence). The CDR3 spans 13 residues. CDR3 nucleotides: TGTGCCAGCAGTATTACAGGATCCAATGGCTACACCTTC. Residues: CASSITGSNGYTF.

The genes are TRBV27 and TRBJ1-5, with a possible D match to TRBD1 (5 bases). The germline CDR1 and CDR2 sequences are MNHEY and SMNVEV (reference sequence). The V and J ends lost 2 bases and 1 base respectively, with 12 bases between them. CDR3 length equals 16 residues. The DNA of the CDR3 is TGTGCCAGCAGTTTAGTGGGAGGGGCCAGCAATCAGCCCCAGCATTTT. Translated, it gives CASSLVGGASNQPQHF.

On this clonotype: One base away lies a much larger clone, so this may be a sequencing read error. This chain joins TRBV12-3 or TRBV12-4 and TRBJ2-1; 7 bases match TRBD1. The CDR3 sequence is 15 residues long. The CDR3 region has the DNA TGTGCCAGCAACTCTCCCCGGGACAGTCCTTCGGAGCAGATCTTC. It yields the protein CASNSPRDSPSEQIF.

The gene calls are TRBV29-1 and TRBJ1-2; perhaps TRBD1 as D (6 bases). Germline V gene sequence: CDR1 SQVTM, CDR2 ANQGSEA. V lost 7 bases and J 4 bases, leaving 19 bases between the germline ends. This CDR3 has 14 residues. The CDR3 DNA reads as TGCAGCGCACAGAGGGGGGGCTACGGCTATGGCTACACCTTC. Its protein product is CSAQRGGYGYGYTF.

Written as DNA, the CDR3 is TGTGCCAGCACATTTGCGGGGGCCTACAATGAGCAGTTCTTC. This encodes CASTFAGAYNEQFF. The V gene is TRBV6-2 or TRBV6-3, the J gene TRBJ2-1, with TRBD2 matching over 7 bases. From germline, CDR1 is MNHEY and CDR2 SVGEGT. The CDR3 totals 14 residues. J lost 2 bases, V lost 7 bases, and 5 bases had no gene match.

The chain couples TRBV24-1 to TRBJ2-2, with a tentative D call TRBD2 (6 bases). From germline, CDR1 is KGHDR and CDR2 SFDVKD. CDR3 length equals 14 residues. Trimming stripped 9 bases from V and 0 bases from J, with 10 bases between. The CDR3, as DNA: TGTGCCACCGGGGGGAGTTCGAACACCGGGGAGCTGTTTTTT. This translates into CATGGSSNTGELFF.

V is TRBV28 and J is TRBJ2-5; D gene ambiguous. The CDR3 has 16 amino acids. The germline V gene encodes CDR1 MDHEN and CDR2 SYDVKM. V was cut by 3 bases and J by 5 bases, with 19 bases left in between. The CDR3 spells CASSLQSLIRAETQYF. As DNA, the CDR3 is TGTGCCAGCAGTTTGCAGAGCTTGATTAGGGCGGAGACCCAGTACTTC.

Of note for this clonotype: A much larger clone is a single base away; this may be a read error. The chain has TRBV10-3 and TRBJ2-3; 9 positions agree with TRBD1. Per germline, CDR1 ENHRY and CDR2 SYGVKD. This CDR3 spans 14 amino acids. This CDR3 is CAISPGTGTDTRYF. As DNA, the CDR3 is TGTGCCATCAGCCCTGGGACAGGGACAGATACGCGGTATTTT.

The V gene is TRBV4-1, the J gene TRBJ2-7, with D unresolved. V was trimmed by 4 bases and J by 3 bases, leaving 10 bases between them. The CDR3 extends over 13 amino acids. Per the germline V gene, CDR1 is MGHRA and CDR2 is YSYEKL. The CDR3 reads CASSLTPNYEQYF. The CDR3, as DNA: TGCGCCAGCAGCCTGACTCCTAACTACGAGCAGTACTTC.

This clonotype was observed a few times. The rearrangement links TRBV7-9 to TRBJ2-7; D is possibly TRBD1 (6 bases). The CDR3 contains 20 residues. Germline loops: CDR1 SEHNR, CDR2 FQNEAQ (reference sequence). Trimming stripped 4 bases from V and 0 bases from J, with 28 bases between. CDR3 in amino acids: CASSSQINLDRQLFSYEQYF. CDR3 DNA sequence: TGTGCCAGCAGCTCTCAAATTAACCTAGACAGGCAATTATTCTCCTACGAGCAGTACTTC.

This clonotype was seen more than once but under ten times. The chain recombines TRBV6-1 with TRBJ1-5; D perhaps matches TRBD1 (5 bases). Trimming took off 3 bases at V and 6 bases at J, with 15 bases between the two ends. Germline CDR1 and CDR2: MNHNS and SASEGT. The CDR3 sequence is 15 residues long. The CDR3 DNA follows: TGTGCCAGCAGTGACGGCAGGGAATCGGGTCAGCCCCAGCATTTT. As protein: CASSDGRESGQPQHF.

The V gene is TRBV6-2 or TRBV6-3, the J gene TRBJ2-1, with D possibly being TRBD1 or TRBD2 (5 bases each). The germline V gene encodes CDR1 MNHEY and CDR2 SVGEGT. The length of the CDR3 is 14 residues. Trimming cost V 6 bases and J 8 bases, with 17 bases left between them. The CDR3 is CASRTGTLLDEQFF. The CDR3, as DNA: TGTGCCAGCAGAACCGGGACCCTCTTGGATGAGCAGTTCTTC.

This sequence joins TRBV10-2 and TRBJ2-1, with TRBD2 matching 9 bases. Germline V gene data show CDR1 as WSHSY and CDR2 as SAAADI. After removal of 5 bases from V and 4 bases from J, the junction contained 9 bases not matched to a gene. The CDR3 has 16 amino acids. CDR3 in amino acids: CASSTVAGDKYNEQFF. Here the CDR3 DNA reads TGCGCCAGCAGTACAGTAGCGGGGGATAAGTACAATGAGCAGTTCTTC.